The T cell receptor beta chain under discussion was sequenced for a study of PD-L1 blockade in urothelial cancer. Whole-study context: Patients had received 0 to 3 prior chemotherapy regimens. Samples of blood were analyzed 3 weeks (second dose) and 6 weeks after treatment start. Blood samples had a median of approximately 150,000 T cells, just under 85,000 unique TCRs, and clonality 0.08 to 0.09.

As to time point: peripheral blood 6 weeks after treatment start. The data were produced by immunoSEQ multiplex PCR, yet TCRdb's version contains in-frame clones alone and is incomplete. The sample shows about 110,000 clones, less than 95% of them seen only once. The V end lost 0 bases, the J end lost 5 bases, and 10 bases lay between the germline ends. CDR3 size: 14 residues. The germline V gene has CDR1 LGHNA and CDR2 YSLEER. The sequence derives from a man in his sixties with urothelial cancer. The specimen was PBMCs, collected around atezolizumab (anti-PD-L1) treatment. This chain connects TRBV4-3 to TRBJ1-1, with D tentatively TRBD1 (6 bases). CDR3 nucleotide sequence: TGCGCCAGCAGCCAAGATCGTACAGGGACTGAAGCTTTCTTT. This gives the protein CASSQDRTGTEAFF.